A single sample is the source of the 27 T cell receptor beta chains below, sequenced in a study of post-analysis software for immune sequencing data. Whole-study results and caveats: There were roughly five TRBV segments more frequent in patients than controls, and TRBV5-6, TRBV5-1 and TRBV20-1 were among them.

Carried by the TCR beta cDNA libraries were unique molecular identifiers. A single record per CDR3 protein comes from TCRdb applying MiXCR to the PCR reads. The table has about 570,000 distinct CDR3 sequences, around a third seen once; the top ten hold around 6.1%. Antigens of these TCRs are unknown. Sample: blood. All receptors come from a girl aged 2 to 17 with multiple sclerosis.

The CDR3 DNA is TGTGCCAGCAGCGCGAGGACTCCTACTAGCACAGATACGCAGTATTTT. As protein: CASSARTPTSTDTQYF. The chain carries TRBV7-8 and TRBJ2-3, with a tentative D call TRBD2 (5 bases). The CDR3 spans 16 residues. CDR1 and CDR2 (germline): SGHVS, FQNEAQ. V dropped 5 bases and J dropped 0 bases, with 15 bases sitting between them.

There are a few counts of this clonotype. At one end, the junction sequence differs from germline, possibly due to a read error. The rearrangement joins TRBV9 to TRBJ2-3; no clear D. The CDR3 contains 14 residues. The germline gives CDR1 SGDLS, CDR2 YYNGEE. CDR3 sequence: CACSVGLSEDAQYF. CDR3 in DNA: TGTGCCTGCAGCGTAGGCCTTTCAGAAGATGCGCAGTATTTT.

The chain employs TRBV5-4 and TRBJ1-4; the D gene is possibly TRBD1 (5 bases). V lost 7 bases and J lost 8, with 18 bases in between. The CDR3 contains 14 residues. CDR1 SGHNT and CDR2 YYREEE come from the germline V gene (reference sequence). CDR3: CASRSGPSREKLFF. CDR3 nucleotides: TGTGCCAGCCGCTCGGGACCCTCGCGGGAAAAACTGTTTTTT.

The chain recombines TRBV5-1 with TRBJ2-7; possible D gene TRBD1, 6 bases. CDR3 length equals 14 residues. Germline-derived CDR1 and CDR2 are SGHRS and YFSETQ. Trimming took 0 bases from V and 6 from J, leaving 13 bases between them. The CDR3: CASSLDQDSGEQYF. CDR3 nucleotides: TGCGCCAGCAGCTTGGATCAGGACAGCGGCGAGCAGTACTTC.

V is TRBV6-5 and J is TRBJ2-5; D is undetermined. CDR3 length: 14 residues. Between the trimmed V and J ends, which lost 0 bases and 2 bases, there was a span of 7 bases. Per germline, CDR1 MNHEY and CDR2 SVGAGI. CDR3: CASSYSDLQETQYF. The CDR3, as DNA: TGTGCCAGCAGTTACTCAGACCTTCAAGAGACCCAGTACTTC.

Concerning this clonotype: The junction does not match germline at one end; this may be a read error. The rearrangement joins TRBV12-3 or TRBV12-4 to TRBJ2-1; D assignment may be TRBD1 or TRBD2 (5 bases each). The CDR3 is 15 amino acids. The CDR3 spells CAGSRWDGTYNEQFF. For the CDR3, the DNA is TGTGCCGGCAGCAGATGGGACGGAACCTACAATGAGCAGTTCTTC.

The chain uses TRBV24-1 and TRBJ2-3; D possibly corresponds to TRBD1 (5 bases). Trimming took off 3 bases at V and 7 bases at J, with 16 bases between the two ends. This CDR3 is 15 amino acids long. The germline V gene encodes CDR1 KGHDR and CDR2 SFDVKD. The CDR3 DNA sequence: TGTGCCACCAGTGATCCCAAGGGGCATTTGAATACGCAGTATTTT. This sequence encodes CATSDPKGHLNTQYF.

As regards this clonotype: In this CDR3 the conserved last residue, phenylalanine or tryptophan, is missing, so a read error is likely. The rearrangement uses TRBV4-1 and TRBJ1-4, with no clear D. This CDR3 is 16 amino acids long. Germline V gives CDR1 MGHRA, CDR2 YSYEKL. CDR3 coding DNA: TGCGCCTGCAGCCAATTCGGACGTACAACTAATGAAAAACTGTTTTTG. Translation: CACSQFGRTTNEKLFL.

The sample holds many counts of this clonotype. At one boundary the junction diverges from the germline segment, which might be a read error. This chain links TRBV7-7 with TRBJ2-7; 12 bases are shared with TRBD1. CDR3 length equals 15 residues. Germline V gives CDR1 SSHAT, CDR2 FNYEAQ (reference sequence). CDR3 protein: CASSLGTGGVYEQYF. CDR3 in DNA: TGTGCTAGCAGCTTAGGGACAGGGGGCGTCTACGAGCAGTACTTC.

The CDR3 is CASGTAEDTQYF. The DNA of the CDR3 is TGTGCCAGCGGGACAGCTGAAGATACGCAGTATTTT. This rearrangement joins TRBV28 to TRBJ2-3; TRBD1 matches 7 bases. J gave up 5 bases and V 8 bases, and 4 bases lay outside the gene matches. Germline CDR1 MDHEN, CDR2 SYDVKM. The CDR3 totals 12 residues. Together with reference TRBV28 and TRBJ2-3, the CDR3 gives the full variable domain: DVKVTQSSRYLVKRTGEKVFLECVQDMDHENMFWYRQDPGLGLRLIYFSYDVKMKEKGDIPEGYSVSREKKERFSLILESASTNQTSMYLCASGTAEDTQYFGPGTRLTVL.

This clonotype was detected only a few times. The chain is built from TRBV7-2 and TRBJ2-3; 9 bases are a match to TRBD1. Trimming cost V 5 bases and J 3 bases; bases outside gene matches: 9. This CDR3 is 16 amino acids long. CDR1 and CDR2 (germline): SGHTA, FQGNSA. In DNA form, the CDR3 reads TGTGCCAGCAGCCGATATCGGGACAGGGCGACAGATACGCAGTATTTT. The encoded protein is CASSRYRDRATDTQYF.

This clonotype was observed a handful of times. The CDR3 here is CASSYLGQFVGNTEAFF. For the CDR3, the DNA is TGTGCCAGCAGTTACCTGGGACAGTTCGTAGGGAACACTGAAGCTTTCTTT. J is TRBJ1-1 and V is TRBV6-2 or TRBV6-3; 7 positions match TRBD1. The CDR3 covers 17 residues. Germline assignment: CDR1 MNHEY and CDR2 SVGEGT. V was clipped by 2 bases and J by 1 base; unmatched bases: 10.

The chain uses TRBV18 and TRBJ1-2; a weak D match, TRBD1 (5 bases). In germline, CDR1 is KGHSH, CDR2 LQKENI. This CDR3 has 13 amino acids. V was pared by 2 bases and J by 7 bases, with 11 bases between. This CDR3 reads CASSPERGGGYTF. The CDR3, as DNA: TGTGCCAGCTCACCAGAGAGGGGTGGTGGCTACACCTTC.

This clonotype was observed many times. The CDR3 spells CSVGGGLGVVEQFF. The CDR3 nucleotides are TGCAGCGTCGGCGGGGGCCTGGGTGTAGTCGAGCAGTTCTTC. J is TRBJ2-1 and V is TRBV29-1; D possibly corresponds to TRBD2 (7 bases). The V end was cut by 6 bases, the J end by 10 bases, with 22 bases between. CDR1 and CDR2 (germline): SQVTM, ANQGSEA. The CDR3 runs 14 residues.

V is TRBV4-2 and J is TRBJ2-3; either TRBD1 or TRBD2 may fit D (6 bases each). Germline V lookup: CDR1 LGHNA, CDR2 YNFKEQ. CDR3 length: 17 residues. The V and J ends lost 0 bases and 0 bases respectively, with 13 bases between them. The CDR3, as DNA: TGTGCCAGCAGCCAAGAGAGGGGGGCCCTTAGCACAGATACGCAGTATTTT. This gives the protein CASSQERGALSTDTQYF.

The chain couples TRBV4-1 to TRBJ1-3, with D possibly being TRBD1 (5 bases). This CDR3 spans 14 amino acids. In germline, CDR1 is MGHRA, CDR2 YSYEKL. Trimming took off 4 bases at V and 8 bases at J, with 15 bases between the two ends. The CDR3 DNA is TGCGCCAGCAGCCTTCCCCAGGGTTTAGACACCATATATTTT. This sequence encodes CASSLPQGLDTIYF.

As regards this clonotype: One end of the junction does not line up with germline, which may come from a read error. The chain's CDR3 is CSAGLNEKLYF. The CDR3 region has the DNA TGCAGCGCGGGCTTAAATGAAAAACTGTATTTT. This chain joins TRBV29-1 and TRBJ1-4; the D is unclear. This CDR3 contains 11 residues. CDR1 SQVTM and CDR2 ANQGSEA come from the germline V gene.

This rearrangement joins TRBV20-1 to TRBJ2-1; 12 bases align to TRBD2. This CDR3 contains 17 residues. V lost 0 bases, J lost 5 bases, and 8 bases stayed unmatched. CDR1 and CDR2 from the germline V gene are DFQATT and SNEGSKA (reference sequence). This chain's CDR3 is CSARDPMTSGGNNEQFF. The CDR3 region has the DNA TGCAGTGCTAGAGATCCCATGACTAGCGGGGGAAACAATGAGCAGTTCTTC.

With regard to this clonotype: One junction end disagrees with the germline gene, perhaps due to a read error. V gene TRBV6-1 combines with J gene TRBJ1-2, with 7 bases that match TRBD1. The CDR3 has 16 residues. CDR1 is MNHNS and CDR2 is SASEGT in the germline V gene. CDR3 in DNA: TGTGCCAGCAGTGCACAATCAGGGGGTGCGGACTATGGTTACACCTTC. Translated, it gives CASSAQSGGADYGYTF.

J is TRBJ2-1 and V is TRBV20-1, with TRBD2 identical over 10 bases. The CDR3 runs 13 residues. Trimming at V came to 8 bases and at J to 6 bases, leaving 7 bases not matched to a gene. Germline V gene sequence: CDR1 DFQATT, CDR2 SNEGSKA (reference sequence). The CDR3 loop is CSTATSGLNEQFF. The CDR3 nucleotides read TGCAGTACAGCGACTAGCGGGCTCAATGAGCAGTTCTTC.

This rearrangement joins TRBV2 to TRBJ2-1; D is ambiguous. CDR3 length: 12 residues. Germline V gives CDR1 SNHLY, CDR2 FYNNEI. The CDR3: CVMVSSYNEQFF. CDR3 nucleotide sequence: TGTGTAATGGTCAGCTCCTACAATGAGCAGTTCTTC.

J is TRBJ1-2 and V is TRBV29-1, with 9 bases identical to TRBD1. The germline gives CDR1 SQVTM, CDR2 ANQGSEA. Trimming removed 6 bases from V and 4 bases from J; junction bases left unmatched: 12. The length of the CDR3 is 15 residues. CDR3 bases: TGCAGCGTAACCCCGGGACAGGGATCTTCCTATGGCTACACCTTC. It specifies CSVTPGQGSSYGYTF.

This clonotype appeared many times. The rearrangement joins TRBV29-1 to TRBJ2-1; TRBD2 matches 9 bases. V was clipped by 4 bases and J by 4 bases; unmatched bases: 2. The CDR3 contains 13 residues. CDR1 is SQVTM, CDR2 ANQGSEA, per germline. The CDR3, as DNA: TGCAGCGTTGGGGCGGGGGGGTACAATGAGCAGTTCTTC. Encoded protein: CSVGAGGYNEQFF.

The V and J genes are TRBV29-1 and TRBJ2-7, with D maybe TRBD2 (7 bases). The CDR3 is 13 residues long. In germline, CDR1 is SQVTM, CDR2 ANQGSEA. The ends were cut back, 0 bases at V and 4 bases at J, with 10 bases in the middle. The CDR3 DNA is TGCAGCGTTGAAGAGGGAGGGGGGTACGAGCAGTACTTC. Translation: CSVEEGGGYEQYF.

This clonotype was seen only a few times. The V and J genes are TRBV20-1 and TRBJ1-2; maybe TRBD1 (5 bases). Germline V lookup: CDR1 DFQATT, CDR2 SNEGSKA (reference sequence). V was shortened by 7 bases and J by 8 bases, with 20 bases between the two germline ends. The CDR3 runs 13 residues. The CDR3 DNA sequence: TGCAGTGTGCCGCCCACTCGACAGCAGGGCTACACCTTC. It specifies CSVPPTRQQGYTF.

This clonotype was detected only a few times. V is TRBV6-5 and J is TRBJ1-6; D unresolved. There are 14 residues in the CDR3. With 6 bases removed from V and 7 bases from J, the gap between germline ends came to 13 bases. Looked up from germline, CDR1 is MNHEY and CDR2 is SVGAGI. The CDR3, as DNA: TGTGCCAGCAGCTCCGGCAAACAGAATTCACCCCTCCACTTT. It translates to CASSSGKQNSPLHF.

The genes are TRBV5-5 and TRBJ2-1; D is perhaps TRBD1 or TRBD2 (5 bases each). CDR1 and CDR2 from the germline V gene are SGHKS and YYEKEE (reference sequence). V shed 4 bases and J shed 10 bases, with 30 bases lying between them. The CDR3 totals 18 residues. CDR3 protein: CASSGLVVGPGTSYEQFF. In DNA form, the CDR3 reads TGTGCCAGCAGCGGACTCGTGGTGGGCCCCGGGACCTCCTACGAGCAGTTCTTC.